The T cell receptor (beta chain) under discussion was sequenced for a study of immune evolution from preneoplasia to lung adenocarcinoma. Here immunoSEQ multiplex PCR was the method, and the copy in TCRdb shows in-frame clones only, minus some. The table records just over 6,500 clones, 75% to 90% of them present only once. Germline-derived CDR1 and CDR2 are SGHRS and YFSETQ. The junction had 29 bases not matched to a gene; V was cut back by 4 bases and J by 1 base. CDR3 length equals 24 residues. This receptor was obtained from a person aged 50-75 years with lung adenocarcinoma. The chain combines TRBV5-1 with TRBJ2-2; 9 nucleotides match TRBD2. What was sequenced was FFPE invasive lung adenocarcinoma tissue. The CDR3 is CASSNYLNGDTTRGGRENTGELFF. CDR3 bases: TGCGCCAGCAGCAACTACTTGAACGGAGACACGACACGAGGCGGGAGGGAGAACACCGGGGAGCTGTTTTTT.